This T cell receptor beta chain was observed in a study of glioma-infiltrating T cells. On the study more broadly: Glioblastomas were WHO grade IV, sampled at first diagnosis; low-grade were grade II.

The iRepertoire nested amplicon-rescue multiplex PCR amplified TCR alpha and beta CDR3s from RNA. TCRdb recomputed calls from the multiplex PCR reads with MiXCR, one row per CDR3 protein. The table lists fewer than 500,000 distinct CDR3 sequences, 41% of them singletons. Germline lookup yields CDR1 MDHEN and CDR2 SYDVKM. This CDR3 has 13 residues. V trimming: 11 bases; J trimming: 0 bases; junction bases outside the gene matches: 4. General study findings and limits: Non-neoplastic patients had below-expected tissue-blood divergence, while all gliomas exceeded expectation. Shared blood CDR3 signature motifs marked patients with low tissue-blood divergence.

This clonotype was recorded at least ten times. Antigen unknown. The receptor was isolated from a human donor with low-grade glioma or glioblastoma, undergoing nonglioma brain surgery, or in good health (not recorded which). The sample was glioma tissue, nonneoplastic brain tissue, or PBMCs (not recorded which). This chain joins TRBV28 and TRBJ1-5; 7 bases align to TRBD1. This chain's CDR3 is CAGGTDSNQPQHF. For the CDR3, the DNA is TGTGCCGGAGGGACAGATAGCAATCAGCCCCAGCATTTT.